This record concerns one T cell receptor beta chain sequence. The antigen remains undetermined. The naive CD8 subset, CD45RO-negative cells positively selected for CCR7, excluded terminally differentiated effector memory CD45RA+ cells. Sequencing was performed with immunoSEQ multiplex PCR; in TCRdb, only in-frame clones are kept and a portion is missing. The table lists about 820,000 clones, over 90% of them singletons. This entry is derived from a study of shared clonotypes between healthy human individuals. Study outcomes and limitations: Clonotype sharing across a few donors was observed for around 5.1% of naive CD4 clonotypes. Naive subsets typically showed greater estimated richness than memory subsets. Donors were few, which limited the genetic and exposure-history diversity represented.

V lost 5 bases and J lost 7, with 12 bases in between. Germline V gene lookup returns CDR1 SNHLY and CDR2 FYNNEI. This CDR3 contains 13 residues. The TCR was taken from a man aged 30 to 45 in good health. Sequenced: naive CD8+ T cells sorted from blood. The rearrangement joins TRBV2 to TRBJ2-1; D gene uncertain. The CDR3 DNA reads TGTGCCAGCAGTCCAGTCAAAGGGAATGAGCAGTTCTTC. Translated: CASSPVKGNEQFF.